In this sample, the clone carrying this T cell receptor beta chain turned up a few times. Its cognate antigen is unknown. Profiling relied on immunoSEQ multiplex PCR, and the TCRdb table lists in-frame clones only, not all of them. The repertoire holds about 2,800 clones, with around 33% as singletons. The data were taken from a study of T cells in localized non-small cell lung cancer. J lost 4 bases, V lost 6 bases, and 6 bases had no gene match. The CDR3 runs 15 residues. CDR1 is SGHVS and CDR2 is FNYEAQ in the germline V gene. Study-wide results and caveats: Longer overall survival was associated with a higher density of T cells in the blood. There was higher T cell clonality in uninvolved adjacent lung than in tumor, and it was highest there. The appearance of a median approximately 55 of the top 100 tumor clones was seen in adjacent lung. Only one tumor region went through sequencing, so heterogeneity may still be there.

The V call is TRBV7-6, the J call TRBJ2-1; 10 bases are a match to TRBD2. The origin of this receptor is a man aged 40 to 70 with stage I lung adenocarcinoma. The sample consisted of normal lung tissue next to the tumor, taken before any cancer treatment. CDR3 DNA: TGTGCCAGCAGATATAGCGGGGGGACTTACAATGAGCAGTTCTTC. Protein product: CASRYSGGTYNEQFF. Together with reference TRBV7-6 and TRBJ2-1, the CDR3 gives the full variable domain: GAGVSQSPRYKVTKRGQDVALRCDPISGHVSLYWYRQALGQGPEFLTYFNYEAQQDKSGLPNDRFSAERPEGSISTLTIQRTEQRDSAMYRCASRYSGGTYNEQFFGPGTRLTVL.